One T cell receptor (beta chain) is described in this entry. The sample originates from a study of blood T cells in healthy people across ages. Study overall: In model experiments, template switching was able to capture about one barcoded beta molecule for every two T cells that were present.

Per sample, at least 6 micrograms of total RNA were extracted. Primers used in a second PCR of about 7 to 11 cycles were a sample-barcoded 5' primer and a J-beta primer mix. TCRdb reanalysed the 5' RACE reads using MiXCR and keeps one entry per CDR3 protein. Altogether 1,500,000 or so distinct CDR3 sequences are present, almost 60% being singletons, with the ten largest covering roughly 6.3%. V gave up 2 bases and J gave up 2 bases; unmatched junction bases: 5. Germline values: CDR1 SEHNR, CDR2 FQNEAQ (reference sequence). This CDR3 has 16 residues. This receptor was identified in a man younger than 35 in good health. The sequencing input was blood. This chain uses TRBV7-9 with TRBJ2-3; TRBD2 matches at 9 bases. CDR3 residues: CASSLQAGGNTDTQYF. In DNA form, the CDR3 reads TGTGCCAGCAGCTTACAAGCGGGGGGAAACACAGATACGCAGTATTTT.